This TCR beta chain was found in a study of CD8+CD57+ T cells in acquired aplastic anemia. Germline V gene sequence: CDR1 LNHNV, CDR2 YYDKDF (reference sequence). J lost 2 bases, V lost 1 base, and 4 bases had no gene match. There are 15 residues in the CDR3. TCR beta VDJ and CDR3 profiling used genomic DNA as template. In TCRdb, the reads were re-called with MiXCR into one record per CDR3 protein. This sample carries some 410,000 distinct CDR3 sequences, under 80% of them seen once, and the ten largest clones take around 4%. There are many counts of this clonotype. The specimen was sorted CD4+, CD8+, or CD8+CD57+ T cells (not recorded which) from PBMCs. The receptor was isolated from a human donor in good health, serving as a control. This chain joins TRBV15 and TRBJ2-7, with TRBD2 identical over 8 bases. The chain's CDR3 is CATSRVSGATYEQYF. The CDR3, as DNA: TGTGCCACCAGCAGAGTTAGCGGGGCAACCTACGAGCAGTACTTC.